The clone carrying this T cell receptor (beta chain) has a single count. The data originate from a study of shared clonotypes between healthy human individuals. Terminally differentiated effector memory CD45RA+ cells were excluded by CCR7 positive selection of CD45RO-negative cells. Germline assignment: CDR1 MNHEY and CDR2 SMNVEV (reference sequence). Trimming stripped 3 bases from V and 1 base from J, with 9 bases between. This CDR3 region has 14 residues. Over several immunoSEQ plates, each subset's genomic DNA was distributed in even portions. Repertoires were generated with immunoSEQ multiplex PCR, while TCRdb's copy carries only in-frame clones and drops some. The profile shows 650,000 to 800,000 clones, about 91% of them singletons.

V and J are TRBV27 and TRBJ1-1, with no clear D. The sample consisted of naive CD8+ T cells sorted from blood. This TCR derives from a man aged 25-40 years in good health. Here the CDR3 DNA reads TGTGCCAGCAGTTTCCGGCAGAGGAACACTGAAGCTTTCTTT. Translation gives CASSFRQRNTEAFF.